The T cell receptor gamma chain under discussion was sequenced for a study of gamma delta lymphoproliferative disorders and STAT genes. Genomic DNA from isolated PBMCs served as the sequencing template. This clone is medium-sized by share. J lost 4 bases, V lost 3 bases, and 9 bases had no gene match. From germline, CDR1 is EGSTGY and CDR2 YDSYTSSV. There are 14 residues in the CDR3. TCRdb re-called the multiplex PCR reads through CATT. The sample lists several thousand gamma-chain clones; 7% were seen once. The gene calls are TRGV4 and TRGJ1 or TRGJ2. The J gene was missing in TCRdb and was found by matching the end of the DNA to germline. This clonotype originated in a human donor in good health. Sequences were obtained from blood. The CDR3 region has the DNA TGTGCCACCTGGGATAAGGGGAGATATTATAAGAAACTCTTT. Translating gives CATWDKGRYYKKLF.